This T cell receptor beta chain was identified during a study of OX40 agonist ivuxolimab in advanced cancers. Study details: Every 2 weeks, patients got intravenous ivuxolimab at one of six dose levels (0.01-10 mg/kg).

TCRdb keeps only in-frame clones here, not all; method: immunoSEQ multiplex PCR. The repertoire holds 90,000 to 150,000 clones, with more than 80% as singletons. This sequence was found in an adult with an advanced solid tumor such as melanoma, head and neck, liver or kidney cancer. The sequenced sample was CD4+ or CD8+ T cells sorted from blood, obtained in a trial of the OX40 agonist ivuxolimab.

Here the CDR3 DNA reads TGTGCCAGCAGGCGGGACAGGGGAAACAATGAGCAGTTCTTC. Encoded protein: CASRRDRGNNEQFF. J is TRBJ2-1 and V is TRBV6-5, with 10 bases identical to TRBD1. Trimming removed 6 bases from V and 5 bases from J; junction bases left unmatched: 4. The CDR3 is 14 residues long. The germline CDR1 and CDR2 sequences are MNHEY and SVGAGI.